This T cell receptor (beta chain) was documented in a study of CD8 T cells in ankylosing spondylitis. One entry per CDR3 protein, called by TCRdb with MiXCR from the 5' RACE reads. The sample has 180,000 or so distinct CDR3 sequences; roughly 11% are singletons. The CDR3 runs to 13 residues. V gave up 3 bases and J gave up 8 bases; unmatched junction bases: 5. The germline V gene encodes CDR1 SSHAT and CDR2 FNYEAQ (reference sequence). About this clonotype itself: Its antigen is not identified.

Study outcomes and limitations: Some motif variants had been reported before (in reactive arthritis synovial fluid and blood).

The origin of this receptor is a male donor with ankylosing spondylitis or in good health (not recorded which). The specimen was blood, either unsorted or a sorted T cell fraction (not recorded which). The chain couples TRBV7-7 to TRBJ2-5, with 8 bases lining up with TRBD1. CDR3: CASSFQGAHTQYF. Written as DNA, the CDR3 is TGTGCCAGCAGCTTCCAGGGGGCGCACACCCAGTACTTC.